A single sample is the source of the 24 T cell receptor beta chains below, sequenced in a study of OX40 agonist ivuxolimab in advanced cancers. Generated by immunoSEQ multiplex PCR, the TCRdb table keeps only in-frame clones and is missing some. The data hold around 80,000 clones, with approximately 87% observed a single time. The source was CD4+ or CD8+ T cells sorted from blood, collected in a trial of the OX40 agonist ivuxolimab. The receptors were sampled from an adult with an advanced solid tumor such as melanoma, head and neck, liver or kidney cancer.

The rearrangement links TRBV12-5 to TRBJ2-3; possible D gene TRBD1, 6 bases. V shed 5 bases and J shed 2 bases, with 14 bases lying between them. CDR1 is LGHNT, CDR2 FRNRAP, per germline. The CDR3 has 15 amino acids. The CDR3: CASGDRSLNTDTQYF. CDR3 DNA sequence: TGTGCTAGTGGTGACAGGTCCCTGAACACAGATACGCAGTATTTT.

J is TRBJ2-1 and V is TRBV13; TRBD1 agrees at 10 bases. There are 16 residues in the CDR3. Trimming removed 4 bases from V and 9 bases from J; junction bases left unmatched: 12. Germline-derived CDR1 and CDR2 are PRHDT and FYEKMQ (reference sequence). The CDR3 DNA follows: TGTGCCAGCAGCTACTCCGGGACAGGGGATTTGAGTGAGCAGTTCTTC. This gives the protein CASSYSGTGDLSEQFF.

The CDR3 nucleotides read TGTGCCAGCAAGGAGGGCGGGAATCGAGAGACCCAGTACTTC. Its protein product is CASKEGGNRETQYF. The chain carries TRBV6-1 and TRBJ2-5; TRBD2 might be the D (6 bases). The CDR3 sequence is 14 residues long. Deletions cut 7 bases from V and 4 bases from J, with 16 bases between. The germline gives CDR1 MNHNS, CDR2 SASEGT.

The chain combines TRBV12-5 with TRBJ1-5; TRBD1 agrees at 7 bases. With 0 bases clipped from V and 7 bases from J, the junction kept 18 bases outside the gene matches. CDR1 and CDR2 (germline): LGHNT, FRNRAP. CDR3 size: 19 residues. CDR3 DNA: TGTGCTAGTGGTTTGGTGGGCGGGACAGTTGCGGAACTATGGCAGCCCCAGCATTTT. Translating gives CASGLVGGTVAELWQPQHF.

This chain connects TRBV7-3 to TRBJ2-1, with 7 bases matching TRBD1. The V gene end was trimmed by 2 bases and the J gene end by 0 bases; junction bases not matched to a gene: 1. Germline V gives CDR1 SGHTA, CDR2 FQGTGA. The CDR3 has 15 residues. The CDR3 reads CASSLSGGSYNEQFF. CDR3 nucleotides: TGTGCCAGCAGCTTATCAGGGGGCTCCTACAATGAGCAGTTCTTC. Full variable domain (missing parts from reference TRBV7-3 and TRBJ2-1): GAGVSQTPSNKVTEKGKYVELRCDPISGHTALYWYRQSLGQGPEFLIYFQGTGAADDSGLPNDRFFAVRPEGSVSTLKIQRTERGDSAVYLCASSLSGGSYNEQFFGPGTRLTVL.

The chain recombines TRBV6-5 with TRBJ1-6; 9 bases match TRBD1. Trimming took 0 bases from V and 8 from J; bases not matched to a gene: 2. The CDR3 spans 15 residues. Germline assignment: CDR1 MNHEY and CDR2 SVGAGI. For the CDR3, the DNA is TGTGCCAGCAGTTACTCGGGACAGGGTTATTCACCCCTCCACTTT. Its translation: CASSYSGQGYSPLHF.

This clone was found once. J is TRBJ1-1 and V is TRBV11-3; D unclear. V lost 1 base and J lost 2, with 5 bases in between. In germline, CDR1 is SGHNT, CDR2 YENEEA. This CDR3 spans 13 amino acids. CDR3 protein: CASSLGRNTEAFF. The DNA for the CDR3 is TGTGCCAGCAGCTTAGGGCGAAACACTGAAGCTTTCTTT. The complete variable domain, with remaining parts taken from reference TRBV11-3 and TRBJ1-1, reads EAGVVQSPRYKIIEKKQPVAFWCNPISGHNTLYWYLQNLGQGPELLIRYENEEAVDDSQLPKDRFSAERLKGVDSTLKIQPAELGDSAVYLCASSLGRNTEAFFGQGTRLTVV.

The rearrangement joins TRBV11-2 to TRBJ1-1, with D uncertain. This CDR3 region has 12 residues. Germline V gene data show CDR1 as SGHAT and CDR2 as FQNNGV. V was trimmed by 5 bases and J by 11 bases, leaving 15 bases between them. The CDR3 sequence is CASSPRAPWAFF. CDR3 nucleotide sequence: TGTGCCAGCAGCCCCCGGGCACCCTGGGCTTTCTTT.

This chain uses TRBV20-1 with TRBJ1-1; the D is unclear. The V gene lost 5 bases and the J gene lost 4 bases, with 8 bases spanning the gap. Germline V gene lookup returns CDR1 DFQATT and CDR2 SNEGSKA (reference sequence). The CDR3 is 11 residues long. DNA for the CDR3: TGCAGTGCTGGTCGTCCCACTGAAGCTTTCTTT. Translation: CSAGRPTEAFF.

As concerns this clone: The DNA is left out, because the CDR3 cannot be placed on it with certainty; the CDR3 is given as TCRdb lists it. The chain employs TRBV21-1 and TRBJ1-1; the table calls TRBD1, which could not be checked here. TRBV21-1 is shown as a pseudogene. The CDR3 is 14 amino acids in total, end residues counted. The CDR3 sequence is CASSKVGVGTEAFF.

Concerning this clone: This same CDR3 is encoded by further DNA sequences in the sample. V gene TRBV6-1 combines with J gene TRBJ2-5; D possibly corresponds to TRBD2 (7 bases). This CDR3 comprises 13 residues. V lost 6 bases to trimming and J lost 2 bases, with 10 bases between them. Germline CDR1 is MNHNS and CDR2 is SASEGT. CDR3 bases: TGTGCCAGCAGGCGGGGGCTTCAAGAGACCCAGTACTTC. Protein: CASRRGLQETQYF.

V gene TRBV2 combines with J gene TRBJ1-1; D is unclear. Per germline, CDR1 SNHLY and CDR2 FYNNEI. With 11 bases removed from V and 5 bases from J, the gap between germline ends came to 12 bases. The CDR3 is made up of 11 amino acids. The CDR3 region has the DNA TGTGCCGTCAAGTTGGTAACTGAAGCTTTCTTT. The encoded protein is CAVKLVTEAFF.

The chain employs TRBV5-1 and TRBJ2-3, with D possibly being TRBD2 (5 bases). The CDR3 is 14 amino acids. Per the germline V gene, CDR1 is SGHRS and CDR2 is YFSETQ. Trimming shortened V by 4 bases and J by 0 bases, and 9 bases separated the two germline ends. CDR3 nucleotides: TGCGCCAGCAGCGGGAGTCCTAGCACAGATACGCAGTATTTT. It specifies CASSGSPSTDTQYF.

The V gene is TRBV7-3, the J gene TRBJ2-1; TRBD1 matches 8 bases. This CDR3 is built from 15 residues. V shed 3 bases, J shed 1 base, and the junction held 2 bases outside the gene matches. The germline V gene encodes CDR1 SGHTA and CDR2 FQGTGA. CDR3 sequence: CASSFDRGSYNEQFF. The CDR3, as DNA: TGTGCCAGCAGCTTCGACAGGGGATCCTACAATGAGCAGTTCTTC.

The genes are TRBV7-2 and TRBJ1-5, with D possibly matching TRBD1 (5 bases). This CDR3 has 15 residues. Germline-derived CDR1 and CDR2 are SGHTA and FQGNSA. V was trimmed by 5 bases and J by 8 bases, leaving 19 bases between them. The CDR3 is CASSPRLQGGEPQHF. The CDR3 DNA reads TGTGCCAGCAGCCCGAGACTTCAGGGTGGGGAGCCCCAGCATTTT.

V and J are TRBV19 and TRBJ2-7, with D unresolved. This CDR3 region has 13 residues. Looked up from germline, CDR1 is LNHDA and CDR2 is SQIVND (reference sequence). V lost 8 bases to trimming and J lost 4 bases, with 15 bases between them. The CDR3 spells CASARQVGYEQYF. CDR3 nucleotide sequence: TGTGCCAGTGCCCGCCAGGTAGGTTACGAGCAGTACTTC. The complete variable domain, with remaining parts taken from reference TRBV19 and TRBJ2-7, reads DGGITQSPKYLFRKEGQNVTLSCEQNLNHDAMYWYRQDPGQGLRLIYYSQIVNDFQKGDIAEGYSVSREKKESFPLTVTSAQKNPTAFYLCASARQVGYEQYFGPGTRLTVT.

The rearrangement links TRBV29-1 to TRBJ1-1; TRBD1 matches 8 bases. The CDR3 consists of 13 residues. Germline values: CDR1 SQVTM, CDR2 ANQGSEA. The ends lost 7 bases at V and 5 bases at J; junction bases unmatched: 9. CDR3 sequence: CSASQGDETEAFF. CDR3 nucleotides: TGCAGCGCCTCACAGGGGGATGAAACTGAAGCTTTCTTT.

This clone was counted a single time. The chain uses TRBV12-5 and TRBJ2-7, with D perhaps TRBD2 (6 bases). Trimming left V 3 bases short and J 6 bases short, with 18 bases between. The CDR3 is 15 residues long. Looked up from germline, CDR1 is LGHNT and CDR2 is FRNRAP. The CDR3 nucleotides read TGTGCTAGTGGTTTAGACCAAATTTACGGGGGCGAGCAGTACTTC. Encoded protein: CASGLDQIYGGEQYF.

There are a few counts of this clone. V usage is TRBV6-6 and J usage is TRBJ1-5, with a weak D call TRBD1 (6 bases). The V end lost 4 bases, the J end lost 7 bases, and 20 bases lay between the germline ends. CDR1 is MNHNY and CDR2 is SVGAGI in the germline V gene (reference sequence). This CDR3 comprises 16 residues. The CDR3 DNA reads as TGTGCCAGCAGTTCCCCTAACGGGGGCGGGAAACAGCCCCAGCATTTT. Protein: CASSSPNGGGKQPQHF.

CDR3 bases: TGTGCCAGCAGCCGCTCCGGGGAGCTGTTTTTT. Residues: CASSRSGELFF. V gene TRBV5-4 combines with J gene TRBJ2-2; D unclear. There are 11 residues in the CDR3. V gave up 4 bases and J gave up 6 bases, with 4 bases separating them. CDR1 is SGHNT and CDR2 is YYREEE in the germline V gene (reference sequence).

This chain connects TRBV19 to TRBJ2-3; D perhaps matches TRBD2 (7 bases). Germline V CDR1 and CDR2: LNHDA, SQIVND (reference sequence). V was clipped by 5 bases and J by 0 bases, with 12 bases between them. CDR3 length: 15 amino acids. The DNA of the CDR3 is TGTGCCAGTAGTCGACGGGGGGCAAGCACAGATACGCAGTATTTT. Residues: CASSRRGASTDTQYF.

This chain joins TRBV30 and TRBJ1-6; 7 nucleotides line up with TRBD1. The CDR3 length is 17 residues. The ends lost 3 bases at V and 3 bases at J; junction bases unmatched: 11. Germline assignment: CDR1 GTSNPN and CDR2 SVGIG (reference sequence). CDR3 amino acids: CAWRPGQTLNYNSPLHF. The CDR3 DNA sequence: TGTGCCTGGAGGCCGGGACAGACCCTCAACTATAATTCACCCCTCCACTTT. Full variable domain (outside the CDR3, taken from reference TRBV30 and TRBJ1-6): SQTIHQWPATLVQPVGSPLSLECTVEGTSNPNLYWYRQAAGRGLQLLFYSVGIGQISSEVPQNLSASRPQDRQFILSSKKLLLSDSGFYLCAWRPGQTLNYNSPLHFGNGTRLTVT.

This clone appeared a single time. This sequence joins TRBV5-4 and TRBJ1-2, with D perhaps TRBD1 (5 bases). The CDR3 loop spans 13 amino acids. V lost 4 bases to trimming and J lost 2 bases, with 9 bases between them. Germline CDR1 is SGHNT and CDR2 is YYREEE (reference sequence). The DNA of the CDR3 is TGTGCCAGCAGCCCTGACAGAAACTATGGCTACACCTTC. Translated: CASSPDRNYGYTF.

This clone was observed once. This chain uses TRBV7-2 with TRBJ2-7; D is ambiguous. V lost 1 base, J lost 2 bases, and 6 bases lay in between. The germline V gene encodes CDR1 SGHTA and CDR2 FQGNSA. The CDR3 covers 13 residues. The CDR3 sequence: CASSLGGTYEQYF. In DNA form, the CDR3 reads TGTGCCAGCAGCTTAGGCGGAACCTACGAGCAGTACTTC.